The sequence of this TCR beta chain was determined in a study of cytomegalovirus exposure and HLA in healthy donors. Findings of the study overall: Confirmation in vitro established that three CMV-associated chains were specific for CMV antigens. A few V segments could not be told apart, such as TRBV6-2 and TRBV6-3, and were left out. The study found most TCR sequences rare, yet found some public TCRs in many donors. What was likely a sequencing artifact was a cluster of highly shared sequence variants.

Looked up from germline, CDR1 is KGHSH and CDR2 is LQKENI. There are 12 residues in the CDR3. PCR involved 60 Vbeta and 13 Jbeta primers. TCRdb's table, derived via immunoSEQ multiplex PCR, lists solely in-frame clones and lacks some. This table holds under 200,000 clones, around 82% found once. Comment on this clone: What it binds is unknown.

The chain uses TRBV18 and TRBJ2-5; D gene unclear. Matching the DNA end better, TRBJ2-7 makes the J call doubtful. The sequencing sample was made of PBMCs. The TCR comes from a boy younger than 10 in good health and CMV-seronegative. The CDR3 is CASSPDSYEQYF. DNA of the CDR3: TGTGCCAGCTCACCCGACTCCTACGAGCAGTACTTC.